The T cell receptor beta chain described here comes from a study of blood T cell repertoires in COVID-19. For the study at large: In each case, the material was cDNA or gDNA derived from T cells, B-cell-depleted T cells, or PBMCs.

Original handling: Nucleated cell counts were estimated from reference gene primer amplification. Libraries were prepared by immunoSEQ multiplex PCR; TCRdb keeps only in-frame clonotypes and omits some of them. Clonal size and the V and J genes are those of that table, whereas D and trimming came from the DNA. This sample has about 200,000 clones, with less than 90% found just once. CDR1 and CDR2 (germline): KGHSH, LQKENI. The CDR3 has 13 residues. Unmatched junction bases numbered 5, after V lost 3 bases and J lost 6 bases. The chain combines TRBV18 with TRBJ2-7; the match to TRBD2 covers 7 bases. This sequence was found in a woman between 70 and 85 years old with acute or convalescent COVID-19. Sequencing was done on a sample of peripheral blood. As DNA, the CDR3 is TGTGCCAGCTCACCCGAGCGGGACGGCGAGCAGTACTTC. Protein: CASSPERDGEQYF.